Each of the 30 T cell receptor beta chains below was sequenced from the same sample in a study of T-cell memory formation after mild COVID-19. TCRdb analysed the 5' RACE reads with MiXCR anew, one entry per CDR3 protein. The data hold roughly 550,000 distinct CDR3 sequences, with roughly 20% observed a single time. Sequences were obtained from PBMCs or a T cell subset sorted from them (not recorded which). The receptors shown here come from an adult woman who had mild COVID-19 (a few samples of this study predate the infection). Cell type and time point are not known.

The chain links TRBV7-9 to TRBJ2-7, with 10 bases that match TRBD1. The CDR3 extends over 13 amino acids. The germline V gene encodes CDR1 SEHNR and CDR2 FQNEAQ (reference sequence). V was clipped by 8 bases and J by 3 bases; unmatched bases: 4. CDR3 residues: CASGGQGRYEQYF. For the CDR3, the DNA is TGTGCCAGCGGGGGACAGGGGCGCTACGAGCAGTACTTC.

This clonotype showed up just a few times. The chain uses TRBV7-7 and TRBJ2-5; D possibly matches TRBD1 or TRBD2 (5 bases each). From germline, CDR1 is SSHAT and CDR2 FNYEAQ (reference sequence). The CDR3 consists of 15 residues. Trimming took off 5 bases at V and 5 bases at J, with 18 bases between the two ends. This CDR3 is CASSTGNSWGETQYF. For the CDR3, the DNA is TGTGCCAGCAGCACCGGGAACTCCTGGGGGGAGACCCAGTACTTC.

This sequence joins TRBV4-1 and TRBJ2-1; no firm D call. The V end lost 4 bases, the J end lost 1 base, and 20 bases lay between the germline ends. From germline, CDR1 is MGHRA and CDR2 YSYEKL. The CDR3 loop spans 18 amino acids. The CDR3 region is CASSPHPRVIRSYNEQFF. The CDR3 DNA follows: TGCGCCAGCAGCCCGCACCCCCGAGTGATCAGGTCCTACAATGAGCAGTTCTTC.

The chain joins TRBV3-1 to TRBJ1-6, with 7 bases fitting TRBD1. CDR1 and CDR2 (germline): LGHDT, YNNKEL (reference sequence). The CDR3 is 18 amino acids. With 1 base clipped from V and 8 bases from J, the junction kept 14 bases outside the gene matches. In nucleotides, the CDR3 is TGTGCCAGCAGCCAAGGTTGGTTACAGGGGCGAAGTCATTCACCCCTCCACTTT. Translation: CASSQGWLQGRSHSPLHF.

The sample holds a few counts of this clonotype. The chain employs TRBV19 and TRBJ1-5; no definite D call. Germline lookup yields CDR1 LNHDA and CDR2 SQIVND (reference sequence). The CDR3 runs to 13 residues. V shed 4 bases and J shed 6 bases, with 10 bases lying between them. CDR3 DNA: TGTGCCAGTAGTAACAGAATTGTTCAGCCCCAGCATTTT. This encodes CASSNRIVQPQHF.

This clonotype was counted a few times. The chain is built from TRBV30 and TRBJ1-1; D not certain. V was pared by 3 bases and J by 5 bases, with 4 bases between. Germline V lookup: CDR1 GTSNPN, CDR2 SVGIG (reference sequence). The CDR3 runs to 10 residues. Written as DNA, the CDR3 is TGTGCCTGGAGGGGGACTGAAGCTTTCTTT. Amino acid sequence: CAWRGTEAFF.

This chain uses TRBV28 with TRBJ2-1, with D unresolved. Trimming took 3 bases from V and 9 from J, leaving 9 bases between them. This CDR3 is 12 amino acids long. Germline V gene data show CDR1 as MDHEN and CDR2 as SYDVKM. The CDR3 coding sequence is TGTGCCAGCAGTTTCTCCCTCAGTGAGCAGTTCTTC. Encoded protein: CASSFSLSEQFF.

The V gene is TRBV7-6, the J gene TRBJ2-3, with TRBD2 matching 10 bases. Per germline, CDR1 SGHVS and CDR2 FNYEAQ. This CDR3 is 16 amino acids long. V lost 3 bases to trimming and J lost 0 bases; unmatched junction nucleotides: 3. In DNA, the CDR3 is TGTGCCAGCAGCTTCCTAGCGGGGGCTAGCACAGATACGCAGTATTTT. It translates to CASSFLAGASTDTQYF. The variable domain in full, with the rest retrieved from reference TRBV7-6 and TRBJ2-3, is GAGVSQSPRYKVTKRGQDVALRCDPISGHVSLYWYRQALGQGPEFLTYFNYEAQQDKSGLPNDRFSAERPEGSISTLTIQRTEQRDSAMYRCASSFLAGASTDTQYFGPGTRLTVL.

This clonotype was detected only a few times. V and J are TRBV13 and TRBJ2-3; either TRBD1 or TRBD2 may supply D (6 bases each). V dropped 4 bases and J dropped 2 bases, with 22 bases sitting between them. Germline CDR1 is PRHDT and CDR2 is FYEKMQ (reference sequence). CDR3 length: 18 residues. CDR3: CASSSNPGAGGATDTQYF. As DNA, the CDR3 is TGTGCCAGCAGCTCCAACCCCGGGGCCGGGGGCGCCACAGATACGCAGTATTTT.

J is TRBJ2-7 and V is TRBV9; D could derive from TRBD1 or TRBD2 (5 bases each). Between the trimmed V and J ends, which lost 1 base and 2 bases, there was a span of 10 bases. This CDR3 has 14 residues. The germline CDR1 and CDR2 sequences are SGDLS and YYNGEE. Here the CDR3 reads CASSVRGDAYEQYF. The CDR3 coding sequence is TGTGCCAGCAGCGTACGAGGGGATGCCTACGAGCAGTACTTC.

Of note for this clonotype: One end of the junction does not line up with germline, which may come from a read error. V is TRBV7-9 and J is TRBJ2-7; TRBD1 matches 8 bases. The length of the CDR3 is 16 residues. Germline V gives CDR1 SEHNR, CDR2 FQNEAQ (reference sequence). The CDR3 loop reads CASTLTVPTGVFEQYF. As DNA, the CDR3 is TGTGCCAGCACCTTAACCGTTCCGACAGGGGTCTTCGAGCAGTACTTC.

The rearrangement links TRBV4-1 to TRBJ2-1, with a weak D call TRBD1 (5 bases). Germline V gene data show CDR1 as MGHRA and CDR2 as YSYEKL. The CDR3 contains 15 residues. Between the trimmed V and J ends, which lost 5 bases and 6 bases, there was a span of 17 bases. CDR3 DNA: TGCGCCAGCAGCTTAGGCGGCAGGGAAGGCAATGAGCAGTTCTTC. The encoded protein is CASSLGGREGNEQFF.

V is TRBV18 and J is TRBJ2-1; D call uncertain. The CDR3 spans 14 residues. Germline values: CDR1 KGHSH, CDR2 LQKENI. V was trimmed by 4 bases and J by 0 bases, leaving 7 bases between them. The CDR3 sequence is CASSHRNSYNEQFF. The DNA for the CDR3 is TGTGCCAGCTCACACCGTAACTCCTACAATGAGCAGTTCTTC.

Ten or more counts support this clonotype. CDR3 region: CASRSRGSSYEQYF. CDR3 coding DNA: TGTGCCAGCAGATCGCGGGGATCCTCCTACGAGCAGTACTTC. The V gene is TRBV27, the J gene TRBJ2-7; possible D gene TRBD2, 6 bases. Between the trimmed V and J ends, which lost 6 bases and 0 bases, there was a span of 12 bases. CDR3 length: 14 amino acids. Germline-derived CDR1 and CDR2 are MNHEY and SMNVEV (reference sequence).

The chain employs TRBV20-1 and TRBJ1-1; no reliable D call. Germline V gene lookup returns CDR1 DFQATT and CDR2 SNEGSKA (reference sequence). This CDR3 has 11 residues. V lost 2 bases to trimming and J lost 3 bases, with 4 bases between them. This CDR3 reads CSARSHTEAFF. The CDR3 DNA reads as TGCAGTGCTAGATCCCACACTGAAGCTTTCTTT.

This clonotype was recorded only once. V and J are TRBV7-2 and TRBJ1-2; 8 nucleotides agree with TRBD1. V was clipped by 5 bases and J by 8 bases; unmatched bases: 7. Germline-derived CDR1 and CDR2 are SGHTA and FQGNSA. The CDR3 totals 13 residues. Written as DNA, the CDR3 is TGTGCCAGCAGCCGTCAGGGGGCTGTAGGCTACACCTTC. Protein sequence: CASSRQGAVGYTF.

The chain recombines TRBV27 with TRBJ1-1; D is unclear. CDR3 length equals 13 residues. Trimming shortened V by 4 bases and J by 0 bases, and 6 bases separated the two germline ends. Germline V gives CDR1 MNHEY, CDR2 SMNVEV (reference sequence). The CDR3 protein is CASSWFMNTEAFF. The DNA for the CDR3 is TGTGCCAGCAGTTGGTTTATGAACACTGAAGCTTTCTTT.

This chain links TRBV2 with TRBJ2-6; D remains unclear. This CDR3 spans 15 amino acids. V dropped 6 bases and J dropped 2 bases, with 11 bases sitting between them. The germline CDR1 and CDR2 sequences are SNHLY and FYNNEI. The chain's CDR3 is CASRGTETGANVLTF. The CDR3 region has the DNA TGTGCCAGCAGGGGAACCGAGACTGGGGCCAACGTCCTGACTTTC. Full variable domain (remainder filled in from reference TRBV2 and TRBJ2-6): EPEVTQTPSHQVTQMGQEVILRCVPISNHLYFYWYRQILGQKVEFLVSFYNNEISEKSEIFDDQFSVERPDGSNFTLKIRSTKLEDSAMYFCASRGTETGANVLTFGAGSRLTVL.

This clonotype has a handful of counts. V usage is TRBV6-5 and J usage is TRBJ1-4; D possibly corresponds to TRBD1 (5 bases). Germline V gives CDR1 MNHEY, CDR2 SVGAGI. The V end lost 8 bases, the J end lost 5 bases, and 15 bases lay between the germline ends. The CDR3 runs to 14 residues. The CDR3: CASARVGGNEKLFF. DNA of the CDR3: TGTGCCAGCGCCAGGGTCGGTGGGAATGAAAAACTGTTTTTT.

This clonotype came up a few times. The V and J genes are TRBV29-1 and TRBJ2-5, with D perhaps matching TRBD2 (6 bases). The CDR3 is made up of 13 amino acids. Germline CDR1 and CDR2: SQVTM and ANQGSEA. CDR3 sequence reads: CSGRDGGGETQYF. The CDR3 DNA sequence: TGCAGTGGCAGAGACGGGGGAGGAGAGACCCAGTACTTC.

The rearrangement joins TRBV5-1 to TRBJ2-7; 8 positions match TRBD1. Germline V gene data show CDR1 as SGHRS and CDR2 as YFSETQ. This CDR3 is 14 amino acids long. With V trimmed by 3 bases and J by 0 bases, 2 bases remained unmatched. CDR3 DNA sequence: TGCGCCAGCAGCTGGACAGGGCCCTCCTACGAGCAGTACTTC. It yields the protein CASSWTGPSYEQYF.

This clonotype showed up just a few times. This chain links TRBV4-1 with TRBJ1-4; the D is unclear. V shed 3 bases and J shed 5 bases, with 10 bases lying between them. Germline CDR1 MGHRA, CDR2 YSYEKL. This CDR3 is built from 14 residues. The CDR3 bases are TGCGCCAGCAGCCAGCCGGAAAAAAATGAAAAACTGTTTTTT. Amino acids: CASSQPEKNEKLFF.

The V and J genes are TRBV4-1 and TRBJ2-1, with TRBD2 matching over 13 bases. The junction had 10 bases not matched to a gene; V was cut back by 8 bases and J by 6 bases. Germline CDR1 MGHRA, CDR2 YSYEKL. The CDR3 is 16 amino acids. This CDR3 is CASAGIGTSGANEQFF. The CDR3 nucleotides are TGCGCCAGCGCAGGTATCGGGACTAGCGGGGCCAATGAGCAGTTCTTC.

The J gene is TRBJ2-7, the V gene TRBV12-3 or TRBV12-4, with a tentative D call TRBD1 (6 bases). The CDR3 is made up of 17 amino acids. Trimming cost V 3 bases and J 3 bases, with 21 bases left between them. CDR3 nucleotides: TGTGCCAGCAGTTTTTCGGTTACCAGGGGTCCTCTCTACGAGCAGTACTTC. Protein product: CASSFSVTRGPLYEQYF.

This clonotype turned up a few times. The chain joins TRBV9 to TRBJ2-3; 15 bases agree with TRBD2. V trimming: 2 bases; J trimming: 4 bases; junction bases outside the gene matches: 11. Per germline, CDR1 SGDLS and CDR2 YYNGEE. This CDR3 is built from 19 residues. This CDR3 reads CASSVGLAGGLRLADTQYF. The DNA of the CDR3 is TGTGCCAGCAGCGTCGGACTAGCGGGGGGGCTAAGGTTGGCAGATACGCAGTATTTT.

This clonotype was seen many times. The rearrangement uses TRBV30 and TRBJ2-4; D call uncertain. V lost 2 bases and J lost 5, with 7 bases in between. Germline CDR1 and CDR2: GTSNPN and SVGIG (reference sequence). This CDR3 region has 12 residues. The DNA of the CDR3 is TGTGCCTGGAGTAGCTATGAAAACATTCAGTACTTC. Protein sequence: CAWSSYENIQYF.

The chain carries TRBV20-1 and TRBJ2-2, with 7 nucleotides matching TRBD1. Trimming cost V 6 bases and J 4 bases; bases outside gene matches: 8. Germline CDR1 and CDR2: DFQATT and SNEGSKA (reference sequence). This CDR3 region has 14 residues. CDR3: CSAISTGSTGELFF. In DNA form, the CDR3 reads TGCAGTGCGATCTCGACAGGGTCCACCGGGGAGCTGTTTTTT.

V and J are TRBV28 and TRBJ2-7; 8 bases fit TRBD2. This CDR3 is built from 16 residues. Germline assignment: CDR1 MDHEN and CDR2 SYDVKM. Losses at the gene ends were 5 bases for V and 1 base for J; bases not matched to a gene: 10. CDR3: CASSPRAGGISYEQYF. CDR3 DNA sequence: TGTGCCAGCAGTCCCCGCGCGGGGGGTATATCCTACGAGCAGTACTTC.

The V call is TRBV5-1, the J call TRBJ2-1; 8 nucleotides align to TRBD2. With V trimmed by 2 bases and J by 4 bases, 5 bases remained unmatched. This CDR3 has 15 amino acids. CDR1 and CDR2 from the germline V gene are SGHRS and YFSETQ. The CDR3 DNA is TGCGCCAGCAGCTTACTGAGCGGGAGATACAATGAGCAGTTCTTC. Amino acid sequence: CASSLLSGRYNEQFF.

V usage is TRBV7-9 and J usage is TRBJ2-5; maybe TRBD1 (6 bases). CDR3 length: 16 amino acids. Trimming stripped 1 base from V and 0 bases from J, with 12 bases between. The germline CDR1 and CDR2 sequences are SEHNR and FQNEAQ (reference sequence). CDR3 protein: CASSLGPEGDQETQYF. Here the CDR3 DNA reads TGTGCCAGCAGCTTAGGCCCCGAGGGGGACCAAGAGACCCAGTACTTC. Complete variable domain (other parts from reference TRBV7-9 and TRBJ2-5): DTGVSQNPRHKITKRGQNVTFRCDPISEHNRLYWYRQTLGQGPEFLTYFQNEAQLEKSRLLSDRFSAERPKGSFSTLEIQRTEQGDSAMYLCASSLGPEGDQETQYFGPGTRLLVL.